This TCR beta chain was sequenced for a study of human T cells and chemical hapten exposure. Across the whole study: In the sensitization step, 2% DPC was placed on approximately 2 cm by approximately 2 cm of upper inner arm skin.

TCRdb analysed the RACE reads with MiXCR anew, one entry per CDR3 protein. The sample has about 64,000 distinct CDR3 sequences; approximately 10% are singletons. The study, taken as a whole, reports: Having alopecia, the donors may differ immunologically from healthy people.

This clonotype was seen more than once but under ten times. Its antigen remains unidentified. Time point given: patch test 3, about 24 weeks after DPC sensitization. Treatment indicated: therapeutic diphenylcyclopropenone sensitization with weekly scalp DPC. Trimming took 6 bases from V and 7 from J; bases not matched to a gene: 5. There are 14 residues in the CDR3. The rearrangement joins TRBV12-3 or TRBV12-4 to TRBJ1-4; 10 positions agree with TRBD1. The source was whole blood, collected in connection with sensitization to the hapten diphenylcyclopropenone (DPC). The sequence was obtained from a woman in her thirties with alopecia areata. Some clones in this sample may be carry-over from other donors' samples. The DNA for the CDR3 is TGTGCCAGCAGGAGACAGGGGGCTGGTGAAAAACTGTTTTTT. Translated: CASRRQGAGEKLFF.